Sequencing of this T cell receptor (beta chain) was carried out in a study of regulatory T cells in long-lasting Graves disease. General study points: Favored usage of TRBV28, TRBJ1-2 and TRBJ2-5 was recorded in persistent disease. Thyroid tissue went unstudied; only peripheral blood was examined.

This clonotype has at least ten counts. Its matching antigen is unknown. The junction shows a germline mismatch at one end, possibly a read error. The CDR3 consists of 19 residues. Germline assignment: CDR1 SNHLY and CDR2 FYNNEI. According to the study, TCR beta libraries were built with iRepertoire HTBI primers and CDR3-region Arm-PCR. TCRdb fed the multiplex PCR reads into MiXCR, producing one record per CDR3 protein. The sample carries over 500,000 distinct CDR3 sequences, roughly 16% recorded once. Time point noted: newly diagnosed GD, antithyroid drugs for less than 3 months. With RNA extracted from PBMCs as input, the TCR library was made. This same sample was also taken into another study, of T cells in Graves' hyperthyroidism and ophthalmopathy. That work contributes: When the TCR CDR3 underwent first-round RT-PCR, the HTBI primer set was used.

This sample comprised peripheral blood mononuclear cells (PBMCs), obtained at new diagnosis, from a patient treated with antithyroid drugs. The origin of this receptor is a woman younger than 45 with Graves disease. V and J are TRBV2 and TRBJ2-7; 10 positions match TRBD2. CDR3 DNA sequence: TGTGCCAGCAGCTCAAACCGGGACAGTACTAGCGGGACCTCCTCCGAGCAGTACTTC. It translates to CASSSNRDSTSGTSSEQYF.